One and the same sample provided the 15 T cell receptor beta chains below, sequenced in a study of T cells in Graves' hyperthyroidism and ophthalmopathy. Researchers took RNA transcripts and amplified the TCR beta CDR3 regions from them. The HTBI set primed first-round TCR CDR3 RT-PCR. TCRdb ran MiXCR on the multiplex PCR reads and lists one entry per CDR3 protein. The profile shows 89,000 or so distinct CDR3 sequences, approximately 42% of them singletons. Specimen: peripheral blood or thyroid tissue (not recorded which). These receptors originate from a woman in her twenties or thirties with Graves' hyperthyroidism.

This clonotype was observed many times. The chain carries TRBV12-3 or TRBV12-4 and TRBJ1-1; D is uncertain. The CDR3 runs to 12 residues. The V and J ends lost 5 bases and 5 bases respectively, with 9 bases between them. CDR3 region: CASSLGVTEAFF. The CDR3 region has the DNA TGTGCCAGCAGTCTGGGAGTAACTGAAGCTTTCTTT.

This clonotype was counted many times. Written as DNA, the CDR3 is TGTGCCAGCAGTCAGGGGGATTCACCCCTCCACTTT. Encoded protein: CASSQGDSPLHF. V usage is TRBV12-3 or TRBV12-4 and J usage is TRBJ1-6, with 7 bases identical to TRBD1. The CDR3 is 12 amino acids. The junction had 0 bases not matched to a gene; V was cut back by 5 bases and J by 8 bases.

This clonotype was detected many times. J is TRBJ2-7 and V is TRBV20-1; D gene unclear. CDR3 length: 14 amino acids. Germline V gene sequence: CDR1 DFQATT, CDR2 SNEGSKA (reference sequence). Trimming shortened V by 0 bases and J by 2 bases, and 11 bases separated the two germline ends. The DNA for the CDR3 is TGCAGTGCTAGAGATACGGGCAGCCCCTACGAGCAGTACTTC. It encodes CSARDTGSPYEQYF.

Note on this clonotype: At one end the junction does not follow the germline gene, possibly because of a read error. This chain connects TRBV2 to TRBJ1-6; D is perhaps TRBD1 (6 bases). Germline lookup yields CDR1 SNHLY and CDR2 FYNNEI. This CDR3 has 15 amino acids. This chain's CDR3 is CAISDRTSYNSPLHF. The CDR3 DNA is TGTGCCATCAGTGACAGGACGTCCTATAATTCACCCCTCCACTTT.

The sample holds many counts of this clonotype. The chain is built from TRBV7-8 and TRBJ2-7; D is uncertain. The CDR3 spans 13 residues. CDR1 SGHVS and CDR2 FQNEAQ come from the germline V gene. Trimming took off 1 base at V and 4 bases at J, with 8 bases between the two ends. CDR3 region: CASSLVLLYEQYF. The CDR3 region has the DNA TGTGCCAGCAGCTTAGTACTTCTATACGAGCAGTACTTC.

A remark on this clonotype: Relative to the germline gene, one junction end is altered; a read error may explain this. The rearrangement uses TRBV7-3 and TRBJ1-1; tentative D call: TRBD1 (5 bases). The CDR3 is 15 amino acids. Germline V lookup: CDR1 SGHTA, CDR2 FQGTGA. DNA of the CDR3: TGTGCCAGCGGCCCAAACGGGGGGTGGGCCACTGAAGCTCTCTTT. It encodes CASGPNGGWATEALF.

The chain recombines TRBV29-1 with TRBJ2-5; TRBD2 agrees at 13 bases. The V gene end was trimmed by 6 bases and the J gene end by 7 bases; junction bases not matched to a gene: 14. CDR1 is SQVTM and CDR2 is ANQGSEA in the germline V gene. The CDR3 is 16 residues long. In DNA, the CDR3 is TGCAGCGTCGCCAAAGGACTAGCGGGAGTCTCGGGGACCCAGTACTTC. Its protein is CSVAKGLAGVSGTQYF.

V usage is TRBV20-1 and J usage is TRBJ2-7; 9 positions match TRBD2. Germline values: CDR1 DFQATT, CDR2 SNEGSKA (reference sequence). This CDR3 comprises 13 residues. Trimming took 3 bases from V and 3 from J; bases not matched to a gene: 3. CDR3 amino acids: CSASGSGSYEQYF. CDR3 in DNA: TGCAGTGCTAGCGGTAGCGGGAGCTACGAGCAGTACTTC.

The V and J genes are TRBV28 and TRBJ1-5, with D possibly being TRBD1 (6 bases). The CDR3 length is 13 residues. The V end was cut by 4 bases, the J end by 9 bases, with 13 bases between. Germline lookup yields CDR1 MDHEN and CDR2 SYDVKM. CDR3 region: CASSSLGGRPQHF. Here the CDR3 DNA reads TGTGCCAGCAGTTCCTTGGGGGGGCGGCCCCAGCATTTT.

By its share, this clonotype is medium-sized. V gene TRBV15 combines with J gene TRBJ1-5; D possibly corresponds to TRBD1 (5 bases). V shed 3 bases and J shed 5 bases, with 11 bases lying between them. Germline V gene data show CDR1 as LNHNV and CDR2 as YYDKDF (reference sequence). CDR3 length equals 14 residues. The CDR3 nucleotides read TGTGCCACCAGCAGGCCCGACAGAGATCAGCCCCAGCATTTT. Protein sequence: CATSRPDRDQPQHF.

This clonotype was observed at least ten times. The chain links TRBV6-5 to TRBJ1-6; weak D call: TRBD1 (5 bases). Germline loops: CDR1 MNHEY, CDR2 SVGAGI. The germline V and J ends were trimmed by 0 bases and 9 bases, with 12 bases remaining between them. The length of the CDR3 is 15 residues. CDR3 region: CASSYSGRVGSPLHF. The CDR3 nucleotides read TGTGCCAGCAGTTACTCGGGCAGGGTGGGTTCACCCCTCCACTTT.

The V gene is TRBV15, the J gene TRBJ2-7; unclear D gene. V gave up 3 bases and J gave up 4 bases, with 28 bases separating them. The CDR3 has 19 amino acids. In germline, CDR1 is LNHNV, CDR2 YYDKDF (reference sequence). Here the CDR3 DNA reads TGTGCCACCAGCAGCGCTAGGCGGCCGGAGTGGCAGGCTGAATACGAGCAGTACTTC. Its translation: CATSSARRPEWQAEYEQYF. Drawing the rest from reference TRBV15 and TRBJ2-7, the complete variable domain is DAMVIQNPRYQVTQFGKPVTLSCSQTLNHNVMYWYQQKSSQAPKLLFHYYDKDFNNEADTPDNFQSRRPNTSFCFLDIRSPGLGDTAMYLCATSSARRPEWQAEYEQYFGPGTRLTVT.

This clonotype was detected only a few times. The V gene is TRBV6-1, the J gene TRBJ2-2, with 11 bases that match TRBD2. The CDR3 has 15 amino acids. Germline V gene data show CDR1 as MNHNS and CDR2 as SASEGT. The V segment lost 7 bases and the J segment 4 bases; nucleotides outside the gene matches: 5. CDR3 nucleotides: TGTGCCAGCAAGACTAGCGGGGCGGGCACCGGGGAGCTGTTTTTT. Translation: CASKTSGAGTGELFF.

J is TRBJ1-6 and V is TRBV19, with unresolved D. Germline-derived CDR1 and CDR2 are LNHDA and SQIVND (reference sequence). V was cut by 6 bases and J by 9 bases, with 18 bases left in between. This CDR3 is 15 amino acids long. The CDR3 nucleotides read TGTGCCAGTAGCAGTCAACAAGGCGCATCTTCACCCCTCCACTTT. This gives the protein CASSSQQGASSPLHF.

The chain links TRBV7-8 to TRBJ1-6, with TRBD1 matching 10 bases. The CDR3 consists of 16 residues. V shed 5 bases and J 8 bases; nucleotides not matched to a gene: 9. Germline V gene lookup returns CDR1 SGHVS and CDR2 FQNEAQ. For the CDR3, the DNA is TGTGCCAGCAGCAGAACTAGCGGGACAGGGGATTCACCCCTCCACTTT. This encodes CASSRTSGTGDSPLHF.